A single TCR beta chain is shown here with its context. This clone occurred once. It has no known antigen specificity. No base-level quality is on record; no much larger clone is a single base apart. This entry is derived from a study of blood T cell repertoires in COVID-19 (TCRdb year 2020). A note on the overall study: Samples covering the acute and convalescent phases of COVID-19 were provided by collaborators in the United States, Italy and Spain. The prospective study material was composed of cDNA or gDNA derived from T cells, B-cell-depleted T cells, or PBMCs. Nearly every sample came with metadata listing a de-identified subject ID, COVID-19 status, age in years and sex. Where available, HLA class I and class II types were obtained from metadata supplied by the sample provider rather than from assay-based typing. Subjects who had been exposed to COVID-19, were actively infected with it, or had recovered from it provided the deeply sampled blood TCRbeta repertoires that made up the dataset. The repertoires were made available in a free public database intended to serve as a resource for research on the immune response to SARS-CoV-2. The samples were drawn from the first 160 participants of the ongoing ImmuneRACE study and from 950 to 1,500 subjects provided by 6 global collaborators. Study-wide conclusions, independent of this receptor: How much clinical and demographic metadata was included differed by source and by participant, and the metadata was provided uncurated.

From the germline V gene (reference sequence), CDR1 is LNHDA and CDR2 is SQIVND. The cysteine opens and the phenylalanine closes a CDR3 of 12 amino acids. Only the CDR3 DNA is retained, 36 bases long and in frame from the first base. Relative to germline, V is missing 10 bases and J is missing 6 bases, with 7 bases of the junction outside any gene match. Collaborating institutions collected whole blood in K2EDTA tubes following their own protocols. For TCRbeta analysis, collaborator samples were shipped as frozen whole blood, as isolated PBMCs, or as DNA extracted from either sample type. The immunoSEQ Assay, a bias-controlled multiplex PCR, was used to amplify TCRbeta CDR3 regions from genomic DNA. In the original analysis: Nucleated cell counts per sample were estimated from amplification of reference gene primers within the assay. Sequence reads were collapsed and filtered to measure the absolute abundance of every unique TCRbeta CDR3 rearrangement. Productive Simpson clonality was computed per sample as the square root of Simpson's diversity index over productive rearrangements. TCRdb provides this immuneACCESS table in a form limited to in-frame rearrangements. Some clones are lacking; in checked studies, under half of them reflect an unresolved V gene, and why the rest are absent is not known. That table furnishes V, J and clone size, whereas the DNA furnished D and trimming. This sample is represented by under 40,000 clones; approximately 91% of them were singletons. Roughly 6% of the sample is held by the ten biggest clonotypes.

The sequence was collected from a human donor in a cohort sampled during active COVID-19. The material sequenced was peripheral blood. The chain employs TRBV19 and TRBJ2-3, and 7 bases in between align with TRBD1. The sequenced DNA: TGTGCCACGAAGGGGGCAGCGGATACGCAGTATTTT. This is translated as CATKGAADTQYF.